This T cell receptor beta chain came from a study of cytomegalovirus exposure and HLA in healthy donors. General observations from the study: For TCR beta chains, V- and J-gene trimming was later linked to a missense DCLRE1C variant. The study labeled 180 or so TCR beta chains cytomegalovirus-associated.

The PCR ran on 60 Vbeta and 13 Jbeta primers. The assay was immunoSEQ multiplex PCR, and TCRdb's table has in-frame clones only and misses some. The data hold over 50,000 clones, with about 79% observed a single time. This clone was found once. The antigen remains unidentified. Germline CDR1 reads SNHLY; CDR2 reads FYNNEI. This CDR3 is 15 amino acids long. The germline V and J ends were trimmed by 0 bases and 2 bases, with 11 bases remaining between them. The specimen was PBMCs. V usage is TRBV2 and J usage is TRBJ2-7, with a tentative D call TRBD1 (5 bases). This clonotype was obtained from a man aged 35-49 years in good health and CMV-seronegative. CDR3 residues: CASSEAGEPPYEQYF. The CDR3 nucleotides are TGTGCCAGCAGTGAAGCAGGGGAACCCCCCTACGAGCAGTACTTC.